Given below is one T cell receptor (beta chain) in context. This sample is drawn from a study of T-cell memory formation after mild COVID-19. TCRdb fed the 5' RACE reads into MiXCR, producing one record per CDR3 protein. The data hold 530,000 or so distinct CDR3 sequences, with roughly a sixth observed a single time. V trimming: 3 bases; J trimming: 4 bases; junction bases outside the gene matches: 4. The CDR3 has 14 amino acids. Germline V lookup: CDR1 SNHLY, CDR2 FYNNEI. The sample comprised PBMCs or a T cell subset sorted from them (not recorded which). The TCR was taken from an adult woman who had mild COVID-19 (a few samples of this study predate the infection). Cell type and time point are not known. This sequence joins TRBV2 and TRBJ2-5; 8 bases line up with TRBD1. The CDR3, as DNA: TGTGCCAGCAGTGACCGACAGGGGAGAGAGACCCAGTACTTC. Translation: CASSDRQGRETQYF.